The following is a TCR beta chain sequence with its context. The record originates from a study of blood T cell repertoires in COVID-19. The CDR3 consists of 15 residues. This table comes from immunoSEQ multiplex PCR, and its TCRdb copy is limited to in-frame clones, with some not included. Counted here are a few hundred thousand clones, about 88% occurring once; the ten biggest clones make up approximately 3%. This clonotype originated in a woman between 25 and 40 years old who had recovered from COVID-19. Sequencing was carried out using PBMCs or T cells enriched from blood (not recorded which). The chain carries TRBV21-1 and TRBJ2-7; no DNA check was done on the table's D call, TRBD2. TRBV21-1 is a pseudogene. The CDR3 bases are TGTGCCAGCAGCCCACTACGAGGGCTAGCAAGCGAGCAGTACTTC. It is translated as CASSPLRGLASEQYF.